This TCR beta chain was recorded in a study of T cell responses to AZD1222 COVID-19 vaccine (dated by TCRdb to the early 2020s). Background for the entire study: A total of about 240 trial participants underwent TCR sequencing, of whom 200 to 220 received two doses of AZD1222 and about 25 received two doses of the MenACWY control vaccine. Enrollment into the trials was organized by age into subgroups of 18-55, 56-69 and 70-plus years, and those subgroups contained about 160, 30 and 59 TCR-sequenced participants, respectively.

The sample's time point label, in plain terms: baseline before first vaccination. The sample's treatment or condition label is to be understood as: meningococcal conjugate vaccine given as trial control. Vaccinee samples were obtained from the UK trials COV001 and COV002, which included a single-blind randomized controlled phase 2/3 trial of AZD1222 (ChAdOx1 nCoV-19) in healthy adults. For TCRbeta chain sequencing, PBMC samples from trial participants were taken at day 0 and at day 28 after the second dose. The CDR3 regions of human TCRbeta chains were analyzed by immunosequencing. The paper's data handling went like this. TCRs in the repertoires were matched against a reference library of SARS-CoV-2-specific TCRs that had been generated with the MIRA antigen-specificity platform. Breadth was defined as the fraction of unique TCRs that were SARS-CoV-2-associated, and depth was defined as the fraction of total T cells that were SARS-CoV-2-associated. Using the MIRA data, each spike-specific TCR was assigned both to the spike region to which the TCR was reactive and to a CD4 or CD8 class. Log10-transformed breadth and depth values were compared by one-way ANOVA with Sidak's multiple comparisons tests. TCRdb mirrors the immuneACCESS table, restricted to in-frame sequences. Some clones are absent from its copies; in checked studies, under half trace to an unresolved V gene, and the reason for the others is unknown. V and J calls and clone size are given by that table; D and trimming were obtained from the DNA. The sample records 150,000 to 200,000 clones, about 89% of which are singletons. 2.5% to 3% of the sample is in the top ten clones.

The study at large found these results: Vaccine-associated CD4 TCRs spanned the whole spike protein, with dominant responses in regions 160-218 and 743-854. A significant rise in spike-specific TCR breadth and depth was observed after two AZD1222 doses relative to day 0 and relative to MenACWY recipients. Most participants were white British and females outnumbered males, and the authors suggested that clonal diversity may have been underestimated. Reportedly, close to half of the unique spike-specific TCRs recognized epitopes lying outside the regions that are mutated in the B.1.351 and B.1.1.7 variants. Because no samples from the day 14 peak response were available, repertoires could be characterized only after the peak T cell response. Conclusions about previously exposed vaccinees are limited because only five to seven AZD1222 recipients were SARS-CoV-2 seropositive at baseline. The 56-69-year group was small, and its depth increase did not reach significance, likely because of low power.

Comments on this clone: Its antigen remains unidentified. No base-level quality is on record; no much larger clone is a single base apart.

V has 4 bases trimmed and J has 4 bases trimmed; junction bases matching no gene number 10. Inclusive of the bounding cysteine and phenylalanine, the CDR3 is 16 residues long. The kept DNA is CDR3 alone, 48 bases in frame from the first base. The CDR1 and CDR2 encoded by the germline V gene (reference sequence) are LGHDT and YNNKEL. The sequence was collected from an adult in good health. The chain was built from TRBV3-1 (or the pseudogene TRBV3-2) and TRBJ1-2; a stretch of 9 junction bases matches TRBD1. The material was peripheral blood, obtained on day 0 of MenACWY control vaccination. The nucleotides read TGTGCCAGCAGCCCCACCACCGGGACAGGGTTCTATGGCTACACCTTC. This translates into CASSPTTGTGFYGYTF.